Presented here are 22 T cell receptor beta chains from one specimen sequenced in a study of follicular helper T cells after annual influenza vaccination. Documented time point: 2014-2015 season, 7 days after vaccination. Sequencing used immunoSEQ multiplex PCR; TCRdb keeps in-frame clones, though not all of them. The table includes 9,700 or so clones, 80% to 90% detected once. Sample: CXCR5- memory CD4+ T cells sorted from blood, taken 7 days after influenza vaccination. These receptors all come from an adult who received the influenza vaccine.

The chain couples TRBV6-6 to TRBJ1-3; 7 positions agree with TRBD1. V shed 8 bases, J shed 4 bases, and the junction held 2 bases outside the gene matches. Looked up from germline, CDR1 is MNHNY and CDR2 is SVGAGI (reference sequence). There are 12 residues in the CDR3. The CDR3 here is CASQGDGNTIYF. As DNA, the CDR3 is TGTGCCAGCCAGGGGGACGGAAACACCATATATTTT.

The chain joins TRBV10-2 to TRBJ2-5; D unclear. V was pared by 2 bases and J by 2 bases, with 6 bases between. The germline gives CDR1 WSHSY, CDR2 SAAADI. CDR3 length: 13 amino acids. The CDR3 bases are TGCGCCAGCAGTGAGGTGGGTCAAGAGACCCAGTACTTC. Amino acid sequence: CASSEVGQETQYF.

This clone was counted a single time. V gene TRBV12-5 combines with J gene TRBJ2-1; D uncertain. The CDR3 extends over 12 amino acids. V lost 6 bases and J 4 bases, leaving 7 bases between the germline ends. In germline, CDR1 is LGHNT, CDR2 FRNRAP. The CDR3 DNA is TGTGCTAGTGGCCGCATATACAATGAGCAGTTCTTC. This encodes CASGRIYNEQFF.

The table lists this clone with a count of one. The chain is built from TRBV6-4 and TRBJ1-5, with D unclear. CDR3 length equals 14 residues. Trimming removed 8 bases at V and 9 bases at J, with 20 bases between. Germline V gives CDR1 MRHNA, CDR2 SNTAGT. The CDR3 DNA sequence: TGTGCCAGCGGCAGGACTCCCACTAACCGGCCCCAGCATTTT. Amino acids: CASGRTPTNRPQHF.

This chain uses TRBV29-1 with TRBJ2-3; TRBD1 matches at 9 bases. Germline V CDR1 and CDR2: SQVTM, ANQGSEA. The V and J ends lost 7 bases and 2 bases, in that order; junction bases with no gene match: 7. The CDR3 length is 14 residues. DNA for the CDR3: TGCAGCGGGGGACAGGGAGAGGTCACAGATACGCAGTATTTT. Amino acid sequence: CSGGQGEVTDTQYF.

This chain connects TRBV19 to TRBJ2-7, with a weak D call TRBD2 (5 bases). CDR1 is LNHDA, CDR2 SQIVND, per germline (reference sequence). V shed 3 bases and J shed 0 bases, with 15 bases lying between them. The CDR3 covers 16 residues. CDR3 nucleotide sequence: TGTGCCAGTAGTATCGGAGGTCGACGGAGCTCCTACGAGCAGTACTTC. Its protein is CASSIGGRRSSYEQYF.

The CDR3 DNA reads as TGTGCCAGCAGCAACAGGGGGCCCGACTATGGCTACACCTTC. Its protein is CASSNRGPDYGYTF. This chain joins TRBV5-4 and TRBJ1-2; TRBD1 matches at 9 bases. Germline V gene sequence: CDR1 SGHNT, CDR2 YYREEE (reference sequence). The V segment lost 4 bases and the J segment 3 bases; nucleotides outside the gene matches: 4. This CDR3 has 14 amino acids.

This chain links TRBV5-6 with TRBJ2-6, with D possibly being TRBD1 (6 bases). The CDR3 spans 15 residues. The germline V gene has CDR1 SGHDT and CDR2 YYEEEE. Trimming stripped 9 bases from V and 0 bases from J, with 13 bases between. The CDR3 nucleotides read TGTGCCACCAGGACAGATCCCTCTGGGGCCAACGTCCTGACTTTC. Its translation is CATRTDPSGANVLTF.

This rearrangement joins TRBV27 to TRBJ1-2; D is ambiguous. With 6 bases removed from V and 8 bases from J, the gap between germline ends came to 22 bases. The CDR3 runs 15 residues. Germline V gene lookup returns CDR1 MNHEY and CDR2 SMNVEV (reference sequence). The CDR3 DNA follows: TGTGCCAGCAGGAAAATCATCGGACTCGGGGAAGGCTACACCTTC. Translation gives CASRKIIGLGEGYTF.

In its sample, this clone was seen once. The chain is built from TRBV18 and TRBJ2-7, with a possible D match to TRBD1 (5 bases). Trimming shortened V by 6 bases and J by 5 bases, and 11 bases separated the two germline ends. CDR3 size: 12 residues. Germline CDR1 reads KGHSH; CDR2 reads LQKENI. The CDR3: CASSPDRNEQYF. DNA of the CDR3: TGTGCCAGCTCCCCAGACAGAAACGAGCAGTACTTC.

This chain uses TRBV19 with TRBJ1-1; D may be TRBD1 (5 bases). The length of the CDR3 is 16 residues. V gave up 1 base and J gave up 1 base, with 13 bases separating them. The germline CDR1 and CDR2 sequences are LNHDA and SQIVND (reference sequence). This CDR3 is CASSIGWSGRNTEAFF. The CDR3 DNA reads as TGTGCCAGTAGTATAGGATGGTCAGGGAGGAACACTGAAGCTTTCTTT. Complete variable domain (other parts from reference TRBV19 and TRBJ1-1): DGGITQSPKYLFRKEGQNVTLSCEQNLNHDAMYWYRQDPGQGLRLIYYSQIVNDFQKGDIAEGYSVSREKKESFPLTVTSAQKNPTAFYLCASSIGWSGRNTEAFFGQGTRLTVV.

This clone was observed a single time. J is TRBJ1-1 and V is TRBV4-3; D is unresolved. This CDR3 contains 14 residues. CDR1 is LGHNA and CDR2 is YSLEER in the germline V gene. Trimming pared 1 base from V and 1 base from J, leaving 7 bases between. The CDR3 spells CASSQVWGNTEAFF. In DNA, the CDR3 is TGCGCCAGCAGCCAAGTCTGGGGGAACACTGAAGCTTTCTTT.

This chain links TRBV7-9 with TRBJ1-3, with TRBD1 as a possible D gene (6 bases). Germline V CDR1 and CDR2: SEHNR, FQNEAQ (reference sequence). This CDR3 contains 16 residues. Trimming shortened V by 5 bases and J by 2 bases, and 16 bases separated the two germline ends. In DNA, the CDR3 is TGTGCCAGCAGCCCCCCGGGGGGCAGGGCTGGAAACACCATATATTTT. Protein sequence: CASSPPGGRAGNTIYF.

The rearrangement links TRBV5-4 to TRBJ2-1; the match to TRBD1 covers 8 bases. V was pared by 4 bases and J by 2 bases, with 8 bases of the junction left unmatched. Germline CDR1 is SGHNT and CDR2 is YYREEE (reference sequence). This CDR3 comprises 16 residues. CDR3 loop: CASSRTGFWAYNEQFF. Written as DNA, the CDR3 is TGTGCCAGCAGCAGGACAGGGTTTTGGGCCTACAATGAGCAGTTCTTC.

The chain's CDR3 is CASSYSIGNEKLFF. CDR3 nucleotides: TGTGCCAGCAGTTACTCGATTGGTAATGAAAAACTGTTTTTT. The chain employs TRBV6-5 and TRBJ1-4, with D uncertain. V was shortened by 0 bases and J by 4 bases, with 6 bases between the two germline ends. The CDR3 has 14 amino acids. CDR1 is MNHEY and CDR2 is SVGAGI in the germline V gene.

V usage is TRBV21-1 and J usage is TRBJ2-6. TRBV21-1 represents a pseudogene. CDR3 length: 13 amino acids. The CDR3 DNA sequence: TGTGCCAGCAGCAGCTCTGGGGCCAACGTCCTGACTTTC. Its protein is CASSSSGANVLTF.

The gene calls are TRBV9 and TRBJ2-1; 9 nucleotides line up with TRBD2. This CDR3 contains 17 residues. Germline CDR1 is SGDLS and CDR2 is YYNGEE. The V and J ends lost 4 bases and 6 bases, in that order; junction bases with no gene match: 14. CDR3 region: CASSLRLSSGEFNEQFF. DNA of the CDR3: TGTGCCAGCAGCTTGCGCCTTTCTAGCGGGGAGTTCAATGAGCAGTTCTTC.

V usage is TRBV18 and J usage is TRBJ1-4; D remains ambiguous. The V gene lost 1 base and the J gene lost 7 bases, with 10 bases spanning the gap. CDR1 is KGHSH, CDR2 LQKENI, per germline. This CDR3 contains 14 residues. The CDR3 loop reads CASSPRRLFEKLFF. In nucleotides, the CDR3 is TGTGCCAGCTCACCACGCAGATTATTTGAAAAACTGTTTTTT.

The DNA of the CDR3 is TGTGCCAGCAGCCATACTGGCACAGATACGCAGTATTTT. Translation gives CASSHTGTDTQYF. V usage is TRBV4-2 and J usage is TRBJ2-3, with D unclear. This CDR3 contains 13 residues. V lost 3 bases to trimming and J lost 1 base, with 5 bases between them. Germline V CDR1 and CDR2: LGHNA, YNFKEQ.

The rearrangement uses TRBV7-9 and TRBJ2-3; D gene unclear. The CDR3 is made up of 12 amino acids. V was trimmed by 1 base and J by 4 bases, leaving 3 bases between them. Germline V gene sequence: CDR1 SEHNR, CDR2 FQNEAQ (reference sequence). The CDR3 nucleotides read TGTGCCAGCAGCTTAGTCCCAGATACGCAGTATTTT. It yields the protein CASSLVPDTQYF.

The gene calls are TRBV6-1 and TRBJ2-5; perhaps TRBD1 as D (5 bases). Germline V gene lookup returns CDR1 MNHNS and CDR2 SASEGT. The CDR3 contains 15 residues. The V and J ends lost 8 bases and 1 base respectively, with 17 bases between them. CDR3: CASPKVTALQETQYF. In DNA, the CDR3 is TGTGCCAGCCCTAAGGTGACAGCCCTCCAAGAGACCCAGTACTTC.

In DNA, the CDR3 is TGTGCCAGCAGCCTCCAGACAGGGGGATTAGGCTACACCTTC. Translation gives CASSLQTGGLGYTF. This chain joins TRBV7-8 and TRBJ1-2, with 9 bases fitting TRBD1. With V trimmed by 5 bases and J by 8 bases, 9 bases remained unmatched. Germline assignment: CDR1 SGHVS and CDR2 FQNEAQ. The CDR3 spans 14 residues.